The rows below give T cell receptor beta chains drawn from one sample of a study of blood T cell repertoires in COVID-19. Some clones are missing from TCRdb's copy, which holds only in-frame ones; the method was immunoSEQ multiplex PCR. The table lists 150,000 or so clones, roughly nine tenths of them singletons. Sequenced: peripheral blood. These receptors were taken from a man between 60 and 75 years old with acute or convalescent COVID-19. The CDR3 runs from the conserved cysteine through the conserved F or W. Fields, in order: V gene, J gene, D gene, clone size, CDR3 DNA, CDR3 protein. A D gene is named only where the DNA matches it firmly. Only part of the rows carry a size: once, few, many, or a class if the clone is expanded.

TRBV6-5	TRBJ2-1	TRBD1	-	TGTGCCAGCAGTTTAGACAGGGGGGTTTACAATGAGCAGTTCTTC	CASSLDRGVYNEQFF
TRBV2	TRBJ1-4	TRBD1	-	TGTGCCAGCAGCCACATTGAGGGACAGGGATACGAAAAACTGTTTTTT	CASSHIEGQGYEKLFF
TRBV14	TRBJ2-1	TRBD2	-	TGTGCCAGCAGCCCCCGACTAGCCCTTAATGAGCAGTTCTTC	CASSPRLALNEQFF
TRBV7-9	TRBJ2-2	TRBD1	-	TGTGCCAGCAGCTTCACCGGGACAGGGGAAACCGGGGAGCTGTTTTTT	CASSFTGTGETGELFF
TRBV19	TRBJ1-3	-	-	TGTGCCAGTAGTATAGATCTCGGCGGTGGAAACACCATATATTTT	CASSIDLGGGNTIYF
TRBV19	TRBJ2-1	TRBD1	once	TGTGCCAGTAGACCAGGACAGGGACGGATCAATGAGCAGTTCTTC	CASRPGQGRINEQFF
TRBV5-6	TRBJ1-1	-	-	TGTGCCAGCAGCCCAGGTCGGTACACTGAAGCTTTCTTT	CASSPGRYTEAFF
TRBV7-3	TRBJ2-3	TRBD2	-	TGTGCCAGCAGCAGGGCGGGGGGGAAAGATACGCAGTATTTT	CASSRAGGKDTQYF
TRBV5-6	TRBJ1-1	TRBD1	-	TGTGCCAGCAGGGACAGGACCTCCAGGAGTGAAGCTTTCTTT	CASRDRTSRSEAFF
TRBV15	TRBJ1-1	-	-	TGTGCCACCAGCAGAGAGGGGGGCACTGAAGCTTTCTTT	CATSREGGTEAFF
TRBV11-2	TRBJ1-4	TRBD1	-	TGTGCCAGCAGCTTACAGGGGGCGCGCGGTGAAAAACTGTTTTTT	CASSLQGARGEKLFF
TRBV5-1	TRBJ2-2	-	-	TGCGCCAGCAGCTTGCGCCATCAGGCCGGGGAGCTGTTTTTT	CASSLRHQAGELFF
TRBV9	TRBJ2-1	TRBD2	-	TGTGCCAGCAGCGTCCACCCCTCGACTAGCGGGGGGGGGAATGAGCAGTTCTTC	CASSVHPSTSGGGNEQFF
TRBV4-1	TRBJ2-7	TRBD2	-	TGCGCCAGCAGCCTTTACGAGGGTCTAGCGGAGGCCTACGAGCAGTACTTC	CASSLYEGLAEAYEQYF
TRBV7-7	TRBJ2-1	TRBD1	-	TGTGCCAGCAGCCGCGACGGGACAGGGAGTCTAGACAATGAGCAGTTCTTC	CASSRDGTGSLDNEQFF
TRBV11-3	TRBJ2-2	TRBD2	-	TGTGCCAGCAGCCCGCGGACTAGAAACACCGGGGAGCTGTTTTTT	CASSPRTRNTGELFF
TRBV29-1	TRBJ1-5	-	-	TGCAGCGTGGCCGTGGGGGGGACGAATCAGCCCCAGCATTTT	CSVAVGGTNQPQHF
TRBV30	TRBJ1-5	TRBD1	-	TGTGCCTGGAGCGGACAGGGTGAATTGTCCCAGCATTTT	CAWSGQGELSQHF
TRBV30	TRBJ2-6	TRBD2	-	TGTGCCTGGAGTGGGCGGGGGGCGCCAGGGGCCAACGTCCTGACTTTC	CAWSGRGAPGANVLTF
TRBV27	TRBJ1-5	-	-	TGTGCCAGCAGTTTCCTCGGGGGGAGCAATCAGCCCCAGCATTTT	CASSFLGGSNQPQHF
TRBV19	TRBJ1-2	-	-	TGTGCCAGTAGTATCGATAGGACAGAATATTATGGCTACACCTTC	CASSIDRTEYYGYTF
TRBV29-1	TRBJ1-2	TRBD1	-	TGCAGCGTTGCAGGGGGCCAAACCTATGGCTACACCTTC	CSVAGGQTYGYTF
TRBV11-2	TRBJ2-1	TRBD1	-	TGTGCCAGCAGCTCCGGGACAGGGTGGGACAATGAGCAGTTCTTC	CASSSGTGWDNEQFF
TRBV7-8	TRBJ2-7	TRBD1	-	TGTGCCAGCAGCTCGTACAGGGGCGAGCAGTACTTC	CASSSYRGEQYF
TRBV5-6	TRBJ1-2	TRBD1	-	TGTGCCAGCAGCTCCCCGAGGGACAGGGGTTATGGCTACACCTTC	CASSSPRDRGYGYTF